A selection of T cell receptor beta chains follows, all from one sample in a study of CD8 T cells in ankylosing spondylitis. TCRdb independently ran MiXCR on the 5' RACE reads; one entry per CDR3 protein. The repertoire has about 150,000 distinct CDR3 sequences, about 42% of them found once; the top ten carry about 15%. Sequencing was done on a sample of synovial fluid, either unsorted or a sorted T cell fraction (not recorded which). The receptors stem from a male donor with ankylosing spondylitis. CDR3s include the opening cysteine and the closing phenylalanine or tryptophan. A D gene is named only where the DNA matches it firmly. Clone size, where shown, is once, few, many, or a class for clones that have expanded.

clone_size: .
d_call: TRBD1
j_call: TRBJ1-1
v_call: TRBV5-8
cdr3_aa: CASSLIASGTGDTEAFF
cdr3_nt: TGTGCCAGCAGCTTGATAGCCTCCGGGACAGGGGACACTGAAGCTTTCTTT

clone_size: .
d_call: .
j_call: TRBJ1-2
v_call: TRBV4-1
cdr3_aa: CASSQDKFWTLGYTF
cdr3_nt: TGCGCCAGCAGCCAAGATAAATTTTGGACTTTGGGCTACACCTTC

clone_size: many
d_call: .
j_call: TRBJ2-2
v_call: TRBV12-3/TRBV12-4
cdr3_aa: CASSSSANTGELFF
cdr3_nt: TGTGCCAGCAGTTCCTCTGCGAACACCGGGGAGCTGTTTTTT

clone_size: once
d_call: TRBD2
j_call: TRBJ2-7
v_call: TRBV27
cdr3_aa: CASSHLAGASGTYEQYF
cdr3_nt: TGTGCCAGCAGTCACCTCGCTGGGGCTAGCGGGACCTACGAGCAGTACTTC

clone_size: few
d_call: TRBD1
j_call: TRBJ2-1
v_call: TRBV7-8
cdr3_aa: CASSEQIQGWNEQFF
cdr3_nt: TGTGCCAGCAGCGAGCAAATACAGGGGTGGAATGAGCAGTTCTTC

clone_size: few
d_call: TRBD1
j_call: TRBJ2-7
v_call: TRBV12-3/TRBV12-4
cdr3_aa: CASSLWGQGELSAYEQYF
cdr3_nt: TGTGCCAGCTCCCTTTGGGGACAGGGGGAATTGAGTGCCTACGAGCAGTACTTC

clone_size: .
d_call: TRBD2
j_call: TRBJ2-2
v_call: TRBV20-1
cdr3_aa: CSASTGTRTGELFF
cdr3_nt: TGCAGTGCTAGTACCGGGACTAGAACCGGGGAGCTGTTTTTT

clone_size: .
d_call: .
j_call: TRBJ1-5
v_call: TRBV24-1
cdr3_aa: CATPTRGRIWGGNQPQHF
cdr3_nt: TGTGCCACTCCGACACGGGGGCGGATATGGGGCGGCAATCAGCCCCAGCATTTT

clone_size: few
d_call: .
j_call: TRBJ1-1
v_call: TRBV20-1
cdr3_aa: CSARPGVGHTEAFF
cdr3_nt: TGCAGTGCTAGACCAGGGGTTGGGCACACTGAAGCTTTCTTT

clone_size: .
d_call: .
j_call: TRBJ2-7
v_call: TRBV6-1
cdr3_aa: CASTRTGEGSDEQYF
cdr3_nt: TGTGCCAGCACCCGAACAGGTGAGGGTTCAGACGAGCAGTACTTC

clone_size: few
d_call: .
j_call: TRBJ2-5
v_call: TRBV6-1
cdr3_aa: CASRPGRGPSGKTQYF
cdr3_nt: TGTGCCAGCAGACCCGGTCGGGGTCCGAGTGGGAAGACCCAGTACTTC

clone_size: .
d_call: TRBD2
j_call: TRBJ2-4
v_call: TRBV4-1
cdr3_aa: CASSHIAGVAKNIQYF
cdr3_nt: TGCGCCAGCAGCCACATAGCGGGAGTAGCCAAAAACATTCAGTACTTC

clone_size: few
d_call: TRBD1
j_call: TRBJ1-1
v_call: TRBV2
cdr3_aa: CASKEGANTEAFF
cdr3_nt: TGTGCCAGCAAGGAGGGGGCGAACACTGAAGCTTTCTTT

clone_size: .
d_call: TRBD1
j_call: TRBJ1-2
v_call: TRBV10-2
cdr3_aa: CASTLGQGDGYTF
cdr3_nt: TGCGCCAGCACCCTAGGACAGGGAGATGGCTACACCTTC

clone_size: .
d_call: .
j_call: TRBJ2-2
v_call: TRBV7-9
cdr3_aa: CALSDTGELFF
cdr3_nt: TGTGCCCTAAGTGACACCGGGGAGCTGTTTTTT

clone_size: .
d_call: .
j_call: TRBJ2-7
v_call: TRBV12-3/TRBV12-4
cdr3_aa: CASSLWVGYEQYF
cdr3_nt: TGTGCCAGCAGTTTATGGGTTGGTTACGAGCAGTACTTC

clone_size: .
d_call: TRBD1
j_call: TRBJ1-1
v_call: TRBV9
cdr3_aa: CASSVGGQGLHTESFF
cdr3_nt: TGTGCCAGCAGCGTAGGGGGACAGGGGTTGCACACTGAATCTTTCTTT

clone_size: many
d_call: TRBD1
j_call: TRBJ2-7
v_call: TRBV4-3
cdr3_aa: CASSQNIPGQAYEQYF
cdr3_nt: TGCGCCAGCAGCCAGAACATCCCAGGACAGGCCTACGAGCAGTACTTC

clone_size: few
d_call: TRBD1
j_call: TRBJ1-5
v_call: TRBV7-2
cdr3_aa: CASNRQGRKDQPQHF
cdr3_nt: TGTGCCAGCAACCGACAGGGGCGAAAGGATCAGCCCCAGCATTTT

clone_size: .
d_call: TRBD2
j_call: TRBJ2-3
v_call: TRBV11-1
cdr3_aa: CASSPGLAAAGGCADTQYF
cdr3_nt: TGTGCCAGCAGCCCGGGACTAGCGGCAGCAGGGGGGTGTGCGGATACGCAGTATTTT

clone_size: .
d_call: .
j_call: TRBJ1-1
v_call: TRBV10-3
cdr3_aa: CAISESFGRALINTEAFF
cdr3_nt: TGTGCCATCAGTGAGTCATTTGGACGGGCACTCATCAACACTGAAGCTTTCTTT

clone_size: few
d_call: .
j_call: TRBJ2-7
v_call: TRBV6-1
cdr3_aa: CASELTRQTYEQYF
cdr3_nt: TGTGCCAGCGAATTGACCAGGCAAACCTACGAGCAGTACTTC

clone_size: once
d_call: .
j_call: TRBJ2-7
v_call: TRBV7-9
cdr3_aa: CASSSVSGDHYEQYF
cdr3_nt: TGTGCCAGCAGCTCCGTGTCAGGGGATCACTACGAGCAGTACTTC

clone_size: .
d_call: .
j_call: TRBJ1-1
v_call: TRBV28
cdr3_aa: CASSPHGGRLYLNTEAFF
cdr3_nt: TGTGCCAGCAGTCCCCACGGCGGACGACTATACCTTAACACTGAAGCTTTCTTT

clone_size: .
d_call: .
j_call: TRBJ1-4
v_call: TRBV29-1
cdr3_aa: CSVGHKQGPPGKLFF
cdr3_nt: TGCAGCGTTGGCCACAAACAGGGACCTCCGGGAAAACTGTTTTTT

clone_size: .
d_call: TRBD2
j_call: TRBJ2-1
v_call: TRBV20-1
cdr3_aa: CSATGLAGAHNEQFF
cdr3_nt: TGCAGTGCCACCGGACTAGCGGGGGCCCACAATGAGCAGTTCTTC

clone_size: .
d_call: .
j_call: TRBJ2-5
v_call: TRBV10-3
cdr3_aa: CAISRSGIQETQYF
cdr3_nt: TGTGCCATCAGTCGTAGCGGTATCCAAGAGACCCAGTACTTC

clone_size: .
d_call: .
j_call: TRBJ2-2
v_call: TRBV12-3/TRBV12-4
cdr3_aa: CASSLSRAVTGELFF
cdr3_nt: TGTGCCAGCAGTTTATCCAGGGCAGTGACCGGGGAGCTGTTTTTT

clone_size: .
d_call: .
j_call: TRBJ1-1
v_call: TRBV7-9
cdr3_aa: CATQSHGSNTEAFF
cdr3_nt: TGTGCCACCCAGAGCCATGGATCGAACACTGAAGCTTTCTTT

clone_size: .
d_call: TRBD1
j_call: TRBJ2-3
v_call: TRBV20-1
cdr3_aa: CSANTAGGTVTDTQYF
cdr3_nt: TGCAGTGCTAACACAGCAGGGGGTACGGTCACAGATACGCAGTATTTT

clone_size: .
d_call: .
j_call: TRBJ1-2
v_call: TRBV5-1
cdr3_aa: CASSLQGSQVIGYTF
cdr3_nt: TGCGCCAGCAGCTTGCAGGGGAGCCAGGTGATTGGCTACACCTTC

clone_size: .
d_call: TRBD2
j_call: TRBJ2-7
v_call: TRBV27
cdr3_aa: CASRMAGGPISYEQYF
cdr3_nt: TGTGCCAGCAGAATGGCGGGAGGGCCGATCTCCTACGAGCAGTACTTC

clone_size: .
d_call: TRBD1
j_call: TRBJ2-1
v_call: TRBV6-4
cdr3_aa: CASSDRGQGVDEQFF
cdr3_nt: TGTGCCAGCAGTGACCGGGGACAGGGTGTCGATGAGCAGTTCTTC

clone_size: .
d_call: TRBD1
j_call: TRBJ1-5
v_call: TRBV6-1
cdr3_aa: CAIHRGNSNQPQHF
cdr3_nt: TGTGCCATACACAGGGGTAATAGCAATCAGCCCCAGCATTTT

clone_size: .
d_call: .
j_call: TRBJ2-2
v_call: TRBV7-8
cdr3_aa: CASSLVQGHMNEVTGELFF
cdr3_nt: TGTGCCAGCAGCTTAGTCCAGGGACACATGAACGAGGTTACCGGGGAGCTGTTTTTT

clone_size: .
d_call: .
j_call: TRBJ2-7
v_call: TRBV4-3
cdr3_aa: CASSRQMGPPSYEQYF
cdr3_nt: TGCGCCAGCAGCCGACAAATGGGGCCCCCCTCCTACGAGCAGTACTTC

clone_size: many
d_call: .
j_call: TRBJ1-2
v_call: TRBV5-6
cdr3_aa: CASSLGPNVIYGYTF
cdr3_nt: TGTGCCAGCAGCTTGGGGCCGAACGTAATCTATGGCTACACCTTC

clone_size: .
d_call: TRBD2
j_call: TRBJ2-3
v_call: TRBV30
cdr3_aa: CAWSPRLASTDTQYF
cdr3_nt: TGTGCCTGGAGTCCAAGACTAGCCAGCACAGATACGCAGTATTTT

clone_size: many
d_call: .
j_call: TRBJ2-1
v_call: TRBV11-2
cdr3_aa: CASSLNLGTFQGDEQFF
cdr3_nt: TGTGCCAGCAGCTTAAACCTCGGGACTTTCCAAGGCGATGAGCAGTTCTTC

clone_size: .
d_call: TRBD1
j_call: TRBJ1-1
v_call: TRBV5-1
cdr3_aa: CASSSPRRDRGPNTEAFF
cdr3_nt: TGCGCCAGCAGCTCCCCCCGCCGGGACAGGGGGCCTAACACTGAAGCTTTCTTT

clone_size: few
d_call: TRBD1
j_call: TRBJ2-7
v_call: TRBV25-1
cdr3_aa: CASPEGDRASNEQYF
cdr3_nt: TGTGCCAGCCCCGAGGGGGACAGGGCTTCCAACGAGCAGTACTTC

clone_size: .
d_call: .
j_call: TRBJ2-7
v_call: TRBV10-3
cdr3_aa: CAISPDSYEQYF
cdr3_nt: TGTGCCATCAGTCCCGACTCCTACGAGCAGTACTTC

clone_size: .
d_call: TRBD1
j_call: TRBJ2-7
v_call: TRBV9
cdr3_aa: CATSVGQGVTYEQYF
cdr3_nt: TGTGCCACCAGCGTAGGGCAGGGGGTTACCTACGAGCAGTACTTC

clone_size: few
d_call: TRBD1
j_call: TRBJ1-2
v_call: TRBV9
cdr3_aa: CASSYCPGTANYGYTF
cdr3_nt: TGTGCCAGCAGCTATTGTCCCGGGACAGCTAACTATGGCTACACCTTC